This note documents a single TCR beta chain sequence. CDR3 length: 15 residues. The junction had 8 bases not matched to a gene; V was cut back by 7 bases and J by 0 bases. Germline CDR1 MNHEY, CDR2 SVGAGI. These data originate in a study of blood T cell repertoires in COVID-19. Study-level information: COVID-19 samples, acute and convalescent, were from the United States, Italy and Spain. Sources were T cells, B-cell-depleted T cells, or PBMCs; the material itself was cDNA or gDNA.

Under the authors' procedure: Amplification from reference gene primers served as the basis for estimated nucleated cell counts. Generated by immunoSEQ multiplex PCR, the TCRdb table keeps only in-frame clones and is missing some. D and trimming come from the DNA, and the V and J calls and clone size come from that table. The sample gives approximately 90,000 clones, 70% to 80% of which show up once; approximately 25% is in the top ten. This chain links TRBV6-5 with TRBJ2-7, with 8 nucleotides matching TRBD1. Sequenced: peripheral blood. The clonotype originates from a human donor in a cohort sampled during active COVID-19. The CDR3 spells CASTETGDPSYEQYF. CDR3 coding DNA: TGTGCCAGCACCGAGACAGGGGACCCCTCCTACGAGCAGTACTTC.